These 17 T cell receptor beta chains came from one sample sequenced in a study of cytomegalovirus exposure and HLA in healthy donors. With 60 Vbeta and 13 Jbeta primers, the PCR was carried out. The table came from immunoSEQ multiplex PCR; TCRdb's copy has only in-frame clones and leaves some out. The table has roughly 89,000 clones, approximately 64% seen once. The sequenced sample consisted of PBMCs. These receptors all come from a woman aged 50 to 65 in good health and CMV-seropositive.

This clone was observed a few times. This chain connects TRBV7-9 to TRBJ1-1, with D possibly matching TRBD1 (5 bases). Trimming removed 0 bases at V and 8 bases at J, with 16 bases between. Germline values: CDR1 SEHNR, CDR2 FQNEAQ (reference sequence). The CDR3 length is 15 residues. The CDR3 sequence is CASSLASAGSLEAFF. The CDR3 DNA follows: TGTGCCAGCAGCTTAGCGTCGGCAGGGTCTTTAGAAGCTTTCTTT.

CDR3 DNA: TGCGCCAGCAGCTTCGGTAGCGGGGGCACAGATACGCAGTATTTT. The encoded protein is CASSFGSGGTDTQYF. The genes are TRBV5-1 and TRBJ2-3, with TRBD2 matching 8 bases. Trimming cost V 2 bases and J 1 base; bases outside gene matches: 3. Looked up from germline, CDR1 is SGHRS and CDR2 is YFSETQ. The CDR3 is 15 amino acids. Full variable domain (remainder filled in from reference TRBV5-1 and TRBJ2-3): KAGVTQTPRYLIKTRGQQVTLSCSPISGHRSVSWYQQTPGQGLQFLFEYFSETQRNKGNFPGRFSGRQFSNSRSEMNVSTLELGDSALYLCASSFGSGGTDTQYFGPGTRLTVL.

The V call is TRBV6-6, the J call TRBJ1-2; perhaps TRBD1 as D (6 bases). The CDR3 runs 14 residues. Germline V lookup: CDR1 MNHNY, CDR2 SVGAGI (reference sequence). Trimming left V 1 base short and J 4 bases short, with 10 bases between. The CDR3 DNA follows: TGTGCCAGCAGTTACTTCCCGGACAGCTATGGCTACACCTTC. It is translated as CASSYFPDSYGYTF.

The CDR3 DNA reads as TGTGCCAGCAGCCCCGGGACTAGCGGGAGTGAGCAGTACTTC. Amino acid sequence: CASSPGTSGSEQYF. This rearrangement joins TRBV7-7 to TRBJ2-7; 14 bases match TRBD2. CDR3 length: 14 residues. The V segment lost 5 bases and the J segment 7 bases; nucleotides outside the gene matches: 4. Germline V gene lookup returns CDR1 SSHAT and CDR2 FNYEAQ (reference sequence).

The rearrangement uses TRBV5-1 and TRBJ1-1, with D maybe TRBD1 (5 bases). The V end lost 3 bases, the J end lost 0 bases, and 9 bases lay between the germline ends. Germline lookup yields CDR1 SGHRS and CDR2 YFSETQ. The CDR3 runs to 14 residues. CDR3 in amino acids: CASSWGRVNTEAFF. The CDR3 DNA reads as TGCGCCAGCAGCTGGGGCAGGGTGAACACTGAAGCTTTCTTT.

In DNA form, the CDR3 reads TGTGCCTGGAACCGACAGGGGGCATGGGAGACCCAGTACTTC. Amino acid sequence: CAWNRQGAWETQYF. The chain couples TRBV30 to TRBJ2-5; 10 bases match TRBD1. The V gene's germline CDR1 is GTSNPN and CDR2 SVGIG (reference sequence). The CDR3 has 14 residues. J lost 5 bases, V lost 4 bases, and 7 bases had no gene match.

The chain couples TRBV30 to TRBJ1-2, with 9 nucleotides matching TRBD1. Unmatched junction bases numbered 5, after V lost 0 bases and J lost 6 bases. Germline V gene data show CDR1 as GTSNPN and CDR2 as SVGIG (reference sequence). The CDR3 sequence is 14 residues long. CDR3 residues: CAWSVYRTGDGYTF. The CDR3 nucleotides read TGTGCCTGGAGTGTATATCGGACAGGGGATGGCTACACCTTC.

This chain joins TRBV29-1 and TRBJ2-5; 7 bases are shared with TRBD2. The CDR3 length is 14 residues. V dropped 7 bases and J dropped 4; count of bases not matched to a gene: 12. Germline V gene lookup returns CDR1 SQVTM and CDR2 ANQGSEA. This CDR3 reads CSAWGGESVETQYF. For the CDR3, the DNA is TGCAGCGCCTGGGGGGGGGAAAGCGTAGAGACCCAGTACTTC.

CDR3 protein: CASSLGTSGGAATDTQYF. The CDR3 DNA reads as TGCGCCAGCAGCTTGGGGACTAGCGGGGGGGCCGCCACAGATACGCAGTATTTT. This rearrangement joins TRBV5-1 to TRBJ2-3, with TRBD2 matching over 15 bases. The V and J ends lost 0 bases and 2 bases, in that order; junction bases with no gene match: 4. The CDR3 runs 18 residues. Germline V gene sequence: CDR1 SGHRS, CDR2 YFSETQ.

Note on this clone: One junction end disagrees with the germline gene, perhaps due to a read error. CDR3 residues: CASSERGTTNEKLFF. CDR3 bases: TGTGCCAGCAGTGAACGTGGTACAACAAATGAAAAACTGTTTTTT. V usage is TRBV25-1 and J usage is TRBJ1-4, with D unresolved. The CDR3 totals 15 residues. Germline CDR1 MGHDK, CDR2 SYGVNS.

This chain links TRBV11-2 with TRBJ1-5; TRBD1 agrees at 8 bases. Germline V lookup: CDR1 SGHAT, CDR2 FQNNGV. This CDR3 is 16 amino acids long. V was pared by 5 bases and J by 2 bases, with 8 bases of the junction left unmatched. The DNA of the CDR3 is TGTGCCAGCAGCCCCGGGGCAGGGGGCGGCAATCAGCCCCAGCATTTT. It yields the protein CASSPGAGGGNQPQHF.

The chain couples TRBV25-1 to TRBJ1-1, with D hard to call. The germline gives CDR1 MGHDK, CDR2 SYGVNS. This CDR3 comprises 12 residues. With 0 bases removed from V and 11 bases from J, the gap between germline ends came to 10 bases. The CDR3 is CASSEYPPEAFF. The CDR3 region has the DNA TGTGCCAGCAGTGAATACCCCCCGGAGGCTTTCTTT.

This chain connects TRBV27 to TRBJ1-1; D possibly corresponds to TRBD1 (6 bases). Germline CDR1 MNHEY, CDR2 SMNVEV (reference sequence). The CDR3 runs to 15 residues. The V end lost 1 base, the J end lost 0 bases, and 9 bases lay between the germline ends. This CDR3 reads CASSLLDRMNTEAFF. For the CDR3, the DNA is TGTGCCAGCAGTTTATTGGACAGAATGAACACTGAAGCTTTCTTT.

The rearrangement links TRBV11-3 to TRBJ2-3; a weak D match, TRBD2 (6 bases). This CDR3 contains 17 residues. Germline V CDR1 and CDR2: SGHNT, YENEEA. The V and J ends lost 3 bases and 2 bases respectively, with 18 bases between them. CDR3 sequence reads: CASSFGGWRANTDTQYF. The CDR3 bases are TGTGCCAGCAGCTTCGGTGGGTGGAGGGCCAACACAGATACGCAGTATTTT.

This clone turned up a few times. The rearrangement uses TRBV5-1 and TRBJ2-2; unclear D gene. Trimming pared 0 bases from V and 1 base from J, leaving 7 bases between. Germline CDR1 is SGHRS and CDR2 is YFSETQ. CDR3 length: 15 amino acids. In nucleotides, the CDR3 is TGCGCCAGCAGCTTGGATGCAGGGAACACCGGGGAGCTGTTTTTT. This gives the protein CASSLDAGNTGELFF.

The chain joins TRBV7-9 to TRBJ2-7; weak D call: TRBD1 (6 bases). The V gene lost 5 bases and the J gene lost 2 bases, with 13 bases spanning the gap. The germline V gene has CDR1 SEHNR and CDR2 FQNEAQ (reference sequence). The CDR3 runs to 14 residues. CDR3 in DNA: TGTGCCAGCAGCACGACAGGAGCTCCCTACGAGCAGTACTTC. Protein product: CASSTTGAPYEQYF.

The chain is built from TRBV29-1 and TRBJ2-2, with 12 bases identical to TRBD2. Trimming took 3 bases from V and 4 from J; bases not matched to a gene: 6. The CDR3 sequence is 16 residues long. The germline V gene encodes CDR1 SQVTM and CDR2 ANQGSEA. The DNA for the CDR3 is TGCAGCGTTGATTCTAGCGGGGGGGCGGGCACCGGGGAGCTGTTTTTT. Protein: CSVDSSGGAGTGELFF.